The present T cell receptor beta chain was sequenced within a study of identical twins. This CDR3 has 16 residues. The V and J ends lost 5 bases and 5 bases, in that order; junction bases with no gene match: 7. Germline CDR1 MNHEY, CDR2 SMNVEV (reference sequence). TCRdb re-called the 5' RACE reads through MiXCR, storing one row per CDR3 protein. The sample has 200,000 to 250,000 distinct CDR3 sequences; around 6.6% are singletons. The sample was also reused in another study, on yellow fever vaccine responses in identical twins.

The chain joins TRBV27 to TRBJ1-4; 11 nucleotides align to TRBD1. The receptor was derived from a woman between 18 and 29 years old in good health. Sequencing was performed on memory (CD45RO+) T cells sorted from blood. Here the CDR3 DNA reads TGTGCCAGCAGTCCGTCGGACAGGGGGCCAAATGAAAAACTGTTTTTT. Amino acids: CASSPSDRGPNEKLFF.